This T cell receptor beta chain was recorded in a study of shared clonotypes between healthy human individuals. Findings of the study overall: Limited genetic and exposure-history diversity came from having few donors. Only blood samples were collected, and tissue repertoires likely differ.

Only one count was recorded for this clone. What it binds is not known. Generated by immunoSEQ multiplex PCR, the TCRdb table keeps only in-frame clones and is missing some. In the table there are fewer than 600,000 clones, roughly 77% of which are singletons. Trimming took off 6 bases at V and 4 bases at J, with 16 bases between the two ends. Germline loops: CDR1 SGHRS, CDR2 YFSETQ. The CDR3 extends over 15 amino acids. Recent acute infections and vaccinations were absent in the healthy HIV-negative adult donors. Unsorted material relied on tens of millions of PBMCs as the source of genomic DNA. Sequencing input: PBMCs. The clonotype comes from a middle-aged woman in good health. Some clones in this sample may be carry-over from other donors' samples. The J gene is TRBJ2-2, the V gene TRBV5-1; a weak D match, TRBD2 (6 bases). The CDR3 region is CASTDPGLPTGELFF. Here the CDR3 DNA reads TGCGCCAGCACCGACCCGGGACTTCCCACCGGGGAGCTGTTTTTT.